The rows below give T cell receptor beta chains drawn from one sample of a study of T cells in Graves' hyperthyroidism and ophthalmopathy. TCRdb called the multiplex PCR reads again in MiXCR, with one record for every CDR3 protein. The sample includes 550,000 to 850,000 distinct CDR3 sequences, around 20% of them seen just once. The sequenced sample consisted of blood. The receptors derive from a woman aged 45-65 years with Graves' hyperthyroidism that later progressed to Graves' ophthalmopathy. The CDR3 runs from the conserved cysteine through the conserved F or W. The order of the fields is D gene, V gene, clone size, J gene, CDR3 protein, CDR3 DNA. D genes are given only for firm matches. Clone size is not always given. Where it is, it says once, few, many or a class for expanded clones.

>TRBD2|TRBV5-6|few|TRBJ2-1
CASSFSSGGAIDLNEQFF
TGTGCCAGCAGCTTTTCTAGCGGGGGGGCAATTGACCTGAATGAGCAGTTCTTC
>-|TRBV6-1|few|TRBJ2-5
CASSEALGPMETQYF
TGTGCCAGCAGTGAAGCGCTTGGCCCCATGGAAACCCAGTACTTC
>-|TRBV3-1|-|TRBJ1-2
CASSQEVQLLSGYTF
TGTGCCAGCAGCCAAGAGGTACAGTTACTATCTGGCTACACCTTC
>-|TRBV19|-|TRBJ2-5
CASSIQFLTGVETQYF
TGTGCCAGTAGTATCCAATTCTTGACAGGCGTGGAGACCCAGTACTTC
>TRBD1|TRBV5-5|-|TRBJ1-2
CASSPSLAGTGVYGYTF
TGTGCCAGCAGTCCGTCCCTGGCGGGGACAGGAGTCTATGGCTACACCTTC
>TRBD1|TRBV5-1|-|TRBJ2-3
CASNQGQGARTDTQYF
TGCGCCAGCAATCAAGGACAGGGGGCGCGGACAGATACGCAGTATTTT
>-|TRBV4-1|-|TRBJ2-5
CASSRAGQQETQYF
TGCGCCAGCAGCCGAGCGGGACAGCAAGAGACCCAGTACTTC
>-|TRBV2|many|TRBJ1-1
CASKFRLLNTEAFF
TGTGCCAGCAAGTTTAGACTCTTGAACACTGAAGCTTTCTTT
>-|TRBV7-2|-|TRBJ2-1
CASSPGTSRGEQFF
TGTGCCAGCAGCCCCGGCACTAGCAGGGGTGAGCAGTTCTTC
>-|TRBV6-1|many|TRBJ1-2
CASSQLYGDRGYTF
TGTGCCAGCAGTCAGTTGTACGGGGACCGGGGCTACACCTTC
>-|TRBV12-3/TRBV12-4|few|TRBJ1-6
CASSSITGWDSPLHF
TGTGCCAGCAGTTCGATTACAGGGTGGGACTCACCCCTCCACTTT
>-|TRBV6-1|few|TRBJ2-7
CASRTDRPNYEQYF
TGTGCCAGCAGAACCGACAGGCCAAACTACGAGCAGTACTTC
>TRBD1|TRBV15|-|TRBJ2-4
CATSRNRGAKNIQYF
TGTGCCACCAGCAGGAACAGGGGCGCCAAAAACATTCAGTACTTC
>TRBD1|TRBV19|-|TRBJ2-2
CASSYRQGPTGELFF
TGTGCCAGTAGCTATCGACAGGGGCCCACCGGGGAGCTGTTTTTT
>-|TRBV7-9|few|TRBJ1-5
CASSPDRWNTPQHF
TGTGCCAGCAGCCCCGACAGGTGGAATACGCCCCAGCATTTT
>-|TRBV3-1|many|TRBJ2-3
CASSQEPLPGDTQYF
TGTGCCAGCAGCCAAGAACCGCTACCGGGAGATACGCAGTATTTT
>-|TRBV12-3/TRBV12-4|-|TRBJ1-3
CASSHRLGNTIYF
TGTGCCAGCAGCCATAGACTGGGAAACACCATATATTTT
>TRBD1|TRBV5-4|-|TRBJ1-6
CASSLRTGSNSPLHF
TGTGCCAGCAGCTTGAGGACAGGAAGTAATTCACCCCTCCACTTT
>-|TRBV5-1|few|TRBJ2-1
CASSLSPPGSSYNEQFF
TGCGCCAGCAGCTTGTCCCCCCCCGGCAGCTCCTACAATGAGCAGTTCTTC
>TRBD1|TRBV4-1|many|TRBJ2-5
CASSRSETGGTETQYF
TGCGCCAGCAGCCGATCCGAAACAGGGGGCACGGAGACCCAGTACTTC
>TRBD1|TRBV9|-|TRBJ1-1
CASSVNRDTGVNTEAFF
TGTGCCAGCAGCGTAAACCGCGATACAGGGGTGAACACTGAAGCCTTCTTT
>TRBD2|TRBV20-1|many|TRBJ2-3
CSARVRGGTDTQYF
TGCAGTGCTAGAGTTCGGGGGGGCACAGATACGCAGTATTTT
>TRBD1|TRBV5-6|-|TRBJ2-7
CASSLWDRAYEQYF
TGTGCCAGCAGCTTGTGGGACAGAGCCTACGAGCAGTACTTC